Listed below are T cell receptor beta chains from one sample, sequenced in a study of human T cells and chemical hapten exposure. TCRdb re-called the RACE reads through MiXCR, storing one row per CDR3 protein. The sample holds roughly 80,000 distinct CDR3 sequences, around a tenth seen once. The material was whole blood, obtained in connection with sensitization to the hapten diphenylcyclopropenone (DPC). The receptors here all came from a woman between 45 and 60 years old with alopecia areata. Some clones in this sample may be carry-over from other donors' samples. The CDR3 runs from the conserved cysteine through the conserved F or W. A D gene is named only where the DNA matches it firmly. Some rows have no size entry. The others give once, few or many, or a class for an expanded clone.

D | size | J | V | DNA | CDR3
TRBD1 | many | TRBJ1-6 | TRBV18 | TGTGCCAGCTCGTCGGGACAGTCCGAACCCCTCCACTTT | CASSSGQSEPLHF
. | many | TRBJ1-2 | TRBV5-4 | TGTGCCAGCAGCCAGGTGGGGATTTCCTATGGCTACACCTTC | CASSQVGISYGYTF
. | . | TRBJ2-7 | TRBV7-2 | TGTGCCAGCAGCTTAATTTACGAGCAGTACTTC | CASSLIYEQYF
. | few | TRBJ2-2 | TRBV5-4 | TGTGCCAGCAGAGCCTATACAGGGGAGGGGACCGGGGAGCTGTTTTTT | CASRAYTGEGTGELFF
. | many | TRBJ1-5 | TRBV2 | TGTGCCAGCAGTGAGGAGGGAGCAGGCAATCAGCCCCAGCATTTT | CASSEEGAGNQPQHF
. | few | TRBJ2-7 | TRBV18 | TGTGCCAGCTCACCAGTGGACACTGAATCCTACGAGCAGTACTTC | CASSPVDTESYEQYF
. | many | TRBJ2-7 | TRBV14 | TGTGCCAGCAGCCAAGCAAGGGTGGAGTACTTC | CASSQARVEYF
. | many | TRBJ2-7 | TRBV28 | TGTGCCAGCTCCGGCAGGACAATACTCTACGAGCAGTACTTC | CASSGRTILYEQYF
. | few | TRBJ1-5 | TRBV6-5 | TGTGCCAGCAGTTACGATGGCAATCAGCCCCAGCATTTT | CASSYDGNQPQHF
TRBD2 | few | TRBJ2-3 | TRBV6-6 | TGTGCCAGCAGACGCGAACCTAGCGGGGGGCCTACAGATACGCAGTATTTT | CASRREPSGGPTDTQYF
. | few | TRBJ1-3 | TRBV30 | TGTGCCTGGAGTTCAGGGACACCCAGCTCTGGAAACACCATATATTTT | CAWSSGTPSSGNTIYF
. | few | TRBJ2-7 | TRBV3-1 | TGTGCCAGCAGCCAAGTTGGAGATCCCTACGAGCAGTACTTC | CASSQVGDPYEQYF
TRBD2 | . | TRBJ2-1 | TRBV7-2 | TGTGCCAGCAGGCCTCCGGGACTAGGTGGCGATGAGCAGTTCTTC | CASRPPGLGGDEQFF
. | . | TRBJ2-5 | TRBV27 | TGTGCCAGCAGCCGGAGGGGGCAAGAGACCCAGTACTTC | CASSRRGQETQYF
TRBD1 | many | TRBJ1-2 | TRBV7-8 | TGTGCCAGCAGCAGGACAGGGAATAACTATGGCTACACCTTC | CASSRTGNNYGYTF
. | many | TRBJ2-3 | TRBV14 | TGTGCCAGCAGCCAAGAGTGGGGGACCCTCCCTTCATTT | CASSQEWGTLPSF
. | . | TRBJ2-2 | TRBV5-5 | TGTGCCAGCAGCGGCGGGGCAAGAGGATCCACCGGGGAGCTGTTTTTT | CASSGGARGSTGELFF